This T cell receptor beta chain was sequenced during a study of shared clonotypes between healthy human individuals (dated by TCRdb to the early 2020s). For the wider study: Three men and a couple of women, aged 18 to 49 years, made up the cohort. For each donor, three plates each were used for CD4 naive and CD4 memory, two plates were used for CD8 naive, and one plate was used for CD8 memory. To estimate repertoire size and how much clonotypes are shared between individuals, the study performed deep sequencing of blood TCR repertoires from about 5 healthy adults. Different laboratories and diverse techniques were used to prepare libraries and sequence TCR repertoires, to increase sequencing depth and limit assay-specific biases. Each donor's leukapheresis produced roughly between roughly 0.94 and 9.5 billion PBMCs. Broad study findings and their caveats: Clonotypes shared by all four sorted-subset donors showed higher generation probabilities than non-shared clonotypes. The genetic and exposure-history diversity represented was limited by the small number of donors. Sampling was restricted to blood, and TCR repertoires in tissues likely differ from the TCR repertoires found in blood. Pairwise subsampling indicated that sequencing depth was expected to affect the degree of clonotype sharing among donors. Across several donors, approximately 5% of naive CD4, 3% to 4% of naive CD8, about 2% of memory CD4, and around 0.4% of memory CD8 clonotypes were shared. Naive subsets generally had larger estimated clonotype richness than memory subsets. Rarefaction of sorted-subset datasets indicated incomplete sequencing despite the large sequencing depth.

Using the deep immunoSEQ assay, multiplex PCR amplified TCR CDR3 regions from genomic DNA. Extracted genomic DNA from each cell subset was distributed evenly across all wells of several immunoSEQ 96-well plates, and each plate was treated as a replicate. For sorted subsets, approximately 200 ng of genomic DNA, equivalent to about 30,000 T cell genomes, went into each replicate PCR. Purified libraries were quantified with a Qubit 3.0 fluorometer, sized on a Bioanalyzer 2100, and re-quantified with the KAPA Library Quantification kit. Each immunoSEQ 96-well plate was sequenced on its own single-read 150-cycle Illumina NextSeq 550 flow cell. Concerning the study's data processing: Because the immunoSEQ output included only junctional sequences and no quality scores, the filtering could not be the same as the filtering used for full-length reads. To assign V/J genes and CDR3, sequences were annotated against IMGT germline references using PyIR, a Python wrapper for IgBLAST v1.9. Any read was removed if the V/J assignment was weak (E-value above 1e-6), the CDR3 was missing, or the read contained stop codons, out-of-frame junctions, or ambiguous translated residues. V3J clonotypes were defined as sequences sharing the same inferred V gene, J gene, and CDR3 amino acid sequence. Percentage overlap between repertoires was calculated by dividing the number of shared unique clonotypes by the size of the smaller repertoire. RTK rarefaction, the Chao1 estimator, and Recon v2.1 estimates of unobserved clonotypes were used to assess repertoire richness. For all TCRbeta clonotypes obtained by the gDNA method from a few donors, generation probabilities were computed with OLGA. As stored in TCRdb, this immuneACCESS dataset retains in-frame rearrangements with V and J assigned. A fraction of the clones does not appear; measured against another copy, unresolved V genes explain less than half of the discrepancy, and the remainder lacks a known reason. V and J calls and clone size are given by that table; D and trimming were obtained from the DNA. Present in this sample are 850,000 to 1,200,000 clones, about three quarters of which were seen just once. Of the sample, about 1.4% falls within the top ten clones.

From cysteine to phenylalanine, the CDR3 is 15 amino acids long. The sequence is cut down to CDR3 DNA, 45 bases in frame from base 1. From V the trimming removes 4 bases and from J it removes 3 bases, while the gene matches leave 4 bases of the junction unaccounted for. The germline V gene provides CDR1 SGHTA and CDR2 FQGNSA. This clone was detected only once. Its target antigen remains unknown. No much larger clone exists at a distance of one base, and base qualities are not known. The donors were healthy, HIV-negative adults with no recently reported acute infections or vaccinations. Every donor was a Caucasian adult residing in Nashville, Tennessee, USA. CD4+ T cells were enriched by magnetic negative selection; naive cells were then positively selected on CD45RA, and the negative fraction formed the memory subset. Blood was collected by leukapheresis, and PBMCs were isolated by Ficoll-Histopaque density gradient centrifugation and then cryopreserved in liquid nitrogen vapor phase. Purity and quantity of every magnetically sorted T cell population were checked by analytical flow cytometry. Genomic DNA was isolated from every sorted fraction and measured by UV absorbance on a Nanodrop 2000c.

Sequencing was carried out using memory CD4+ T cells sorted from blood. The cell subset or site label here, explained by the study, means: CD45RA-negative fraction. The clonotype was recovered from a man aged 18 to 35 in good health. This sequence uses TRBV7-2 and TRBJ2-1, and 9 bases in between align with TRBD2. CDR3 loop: CASSSAGGHYNEQFF. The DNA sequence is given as TGTGCCAGCAGCTCGGCGGGAGGGCACTACAATGAGCAGTTCTTC.